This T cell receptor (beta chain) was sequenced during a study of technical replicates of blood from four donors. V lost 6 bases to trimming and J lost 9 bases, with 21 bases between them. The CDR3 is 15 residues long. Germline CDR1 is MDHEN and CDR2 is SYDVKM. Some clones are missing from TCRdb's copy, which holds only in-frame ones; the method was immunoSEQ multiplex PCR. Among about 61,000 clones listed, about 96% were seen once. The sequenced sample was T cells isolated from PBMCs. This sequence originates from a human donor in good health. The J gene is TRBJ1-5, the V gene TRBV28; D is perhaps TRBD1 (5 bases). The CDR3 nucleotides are TGTGCCAGCAGCGCCCCCACAGGTCGGCGGGGGCCCCAGCATTTT. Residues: CASSAPTGRRGPQHF.